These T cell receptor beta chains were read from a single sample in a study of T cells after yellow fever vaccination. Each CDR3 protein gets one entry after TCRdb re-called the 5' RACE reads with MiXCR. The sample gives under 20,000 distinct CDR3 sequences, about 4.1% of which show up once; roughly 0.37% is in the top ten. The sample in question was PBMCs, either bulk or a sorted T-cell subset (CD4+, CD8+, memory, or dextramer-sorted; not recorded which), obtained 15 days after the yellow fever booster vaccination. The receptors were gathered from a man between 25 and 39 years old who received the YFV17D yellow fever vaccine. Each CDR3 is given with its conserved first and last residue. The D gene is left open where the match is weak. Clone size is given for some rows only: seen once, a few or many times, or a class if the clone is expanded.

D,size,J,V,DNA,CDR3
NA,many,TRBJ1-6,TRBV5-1,TGCGCCAGCAGCTTGGAGACATCCGGGAATTCACCCCTCCACTTT,CASSLETSGNSPLHF
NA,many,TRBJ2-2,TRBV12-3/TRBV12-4,TGTGCCAGCAGTTTTTGGGACACCGGGGAGCTGTTTTTT,CASSFWDTGELFF
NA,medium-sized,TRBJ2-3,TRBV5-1,TGCGCCAGCAGCTTGGTCGGCCATAGGAGCACAGATACGCAGTATTTT,CASSLVGHRSTDTQYF
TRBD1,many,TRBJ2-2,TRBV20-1,TGCAGTGCTAGAACTCTCCCGGGACAGAGACTCGGGAACACCGGGGAGCTGTTTTTT,CSARTLPGQRLGNTGELFF
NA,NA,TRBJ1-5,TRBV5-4,TGTGCCAGCAGCGCTAGTCAGCCCCAGCATTTT,CASSASQPQHF
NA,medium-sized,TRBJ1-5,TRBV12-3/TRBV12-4,TGTGCCAGCAGTTCACTTGGGAGCAATCAGCCCCAGCATTTT,CASSSLGSNQPQHF
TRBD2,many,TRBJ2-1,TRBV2,TGTGCCAGCAGCGAAGCGATAATAACTAGCGAAAAGTACAATGAGCAGTTCTTC,CASSEAIITSEKYNEQFF
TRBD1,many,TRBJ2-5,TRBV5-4,TGTGCCAGCAGCTTGGGGGACAGGGGCCGAGAGACCCAGTACTTC,CASSLGDRGRETQYF
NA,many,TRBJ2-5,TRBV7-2,TGTGCCAGCAGCTCGCTGGGGGGGCGGGAGACCCAGTACTTC,CASSSLGGRETQYF
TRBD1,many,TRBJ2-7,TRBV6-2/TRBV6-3,TGTGCCAGCAGTTACGCTACCGGGACAGGGGGCTACGAGCAGTACTTC,CASSYATGTGGYEQYF
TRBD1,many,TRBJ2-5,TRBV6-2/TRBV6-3,TGTGCCAGCAGTTCCCCCGGACAGGGCGGAGAGACCCAGTACTTC,CASSSPGQGGETQYF
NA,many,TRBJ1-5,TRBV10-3,TGTGCCATCAGTGACCGACGGGCAAGTGGTCAGCCCCAGCATTTT,CAISDRRASGQPQHF
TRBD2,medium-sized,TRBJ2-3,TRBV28,TGTGCCAGCAGCTTAGGACTAGCGGCAATCACAGATACGCAGTATTTT,CASSLGLAAITDTQYF
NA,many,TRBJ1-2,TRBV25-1,TGTGCCAGCAGCCCGACAGGCCAAGCTAACTATGGCTACACCTTC,CASSPTGQANYGYTF
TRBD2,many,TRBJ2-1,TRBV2,TGTGCCAGCACAACTAGCGGTTCCTACAATGAGCAGTTCTTC,CASTTSGSYNEQFF
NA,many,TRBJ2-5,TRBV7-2,TGTGCCAGCAGCTCGGACCCCGTGGAGACCCAGTACTTC,CASSSDPVETQYF
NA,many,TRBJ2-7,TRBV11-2,TGTGCCAGCAGCTTAGCGAACTCCTACGAGCAGTACTTC,CASSLANSYEQYF
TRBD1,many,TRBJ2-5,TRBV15,TGTGCCACCAGCGGACAGGGGCGGGGGTACCAAGAGACCCAGTACTTC,CATSGQGRGYQETQYF
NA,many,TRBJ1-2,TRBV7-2,TGTGCCAGCAGCTTAGGCCCGGGGCGAGACTATGGCTACACCTTC,CASSLGPGRDYGYTF
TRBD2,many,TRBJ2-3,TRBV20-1,TGCAGTGCTTTTAGCGGGAGTGATACAGATACGCAGTATTTT,CSAFSGSDTDTQYF
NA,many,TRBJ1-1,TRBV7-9,TGTGCCAGCAGCTTAGTACAGCAGAACACTGAAGCTTTCTTT,CASSLVQQNTEAFF
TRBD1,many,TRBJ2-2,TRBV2,TGTGCCAGCAACCCGGGACAGGGGGCCGGGGAGCTGTTTTTT,CASNPGQGAGELFF
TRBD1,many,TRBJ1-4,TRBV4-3,TGCGCCAGCAGCCAAGAAGGAAGGGGGCCTAATGAAAAACTGTTTTTT,CASSQEGRGPNEKLFF
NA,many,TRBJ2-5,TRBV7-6,TGTGCCAGCAGCTCAGGGGTGGTCCAGGGGGGACAAGAGACCCAGTACTTC,CASSSGVVQGGQETQYF
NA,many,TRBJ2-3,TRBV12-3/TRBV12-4,TGTGCCAGCACCCGGGCCGGGGGCACAGATACGCAGTATTTT,CASTRAGGTDTQYF
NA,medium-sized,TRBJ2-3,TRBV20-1,TGCAGTGCTCGCTCAGGGAGCGGCACAGATACGCAGTATTTT,CSARSGSGTDTQYF
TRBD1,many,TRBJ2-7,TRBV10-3,TGTGCCATCAGTGGACAGGGGGCGGGCGAGCAGTACTTC,CAISGQGAGEQYF
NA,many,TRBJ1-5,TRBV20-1,TGCAGTGCTAGAAACGGTGAAGGGTCCTACGGTCAGCCCCAGCATTTT,CSARNGEGSYGQPQHF
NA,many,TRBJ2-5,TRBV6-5,TGTGCCAGCAGGATTAGACAGCTGCAAGAGACCCAGTACTTC,CASRIRQLQETQYF